One and the same sample provided the 28 T cell receptor beta chains below, sequenced in a study of early T cells in non-severe SARS-CoV-2 infection. TCRdb used MiXCR to reprocess the 5' RACE reads, holding one entry per CDR3 protein. The repertoire holds about 98,000 distinct CDR3 sequences, with about 10% as singletons. The specimen sequenced was whole blood. All receptors derive from an adult who was a healthcare worker with PCR-confirmed SARS-CoV-2 infection or an uninfected control (not recorded which).

This clonotype was picked up many times. The rearrangement joins TRBV7-9 to TRBJ2-2; the D is unclear. Germline values: CDR1 SEHNR, CDR2 FQNEAQ (reference sequence). The CDR3 totals 14 residues. V dropped 7 bases and J dropped 4 bases, with 13 bases sitting between them. Written as DNA, the CDR3 is TGTGCCAGCACCCCCCTGAAACCCACCGGGGAGCTGTTTTTT. Encoded protein: CASTPLKPTGELFF.

This clonotype was seen a few times. J is TRBJ2-7 and V is TRBV28; 7 bases fit TRBD1. In germline, CDR1 is MDHEN, CDR2 SYDVKM. The CDR3 consists of 14 residues. The V segment lost 5 bases and the J segment 3 bases; nucleotides outside the gene matches: 7. CDR3 bases: TGTGCCAGCAGTAACCCGGGACAGAGCTACGAGCAGTACTTC. Its protein product is CASSNPGQSYEQYF.

This clonotype has just a few counts. This CDR3 reads CASSEAGSNQPQHF. The CDR3 bases are TGTGCCAGCAGTGAAGCGGGCAGCAATCAGCCCCAGCATTTT. This chain joins TRBV6-1 and TRBJ1-5; D gene uncertain. Trimming left V 0 bases short and J 1 base short, with 4 bases between. Germline lookup yields CDR1 MNHNS and CDR2 SASEGT. CDR3 length: 14 amino acids.

The V gene is TRBV25-1, the J gene TRBJ2-3; the D call may be TRBD1 or TRBD2 (5 bases each). This CDR3 comprises 15 residues. Trimming took 8 bases from V and 6 from J, leaving 21 bases between them. In germline, CDR1 is MGHDK, CDR2 SYGVNS. DNA for the CDR3: TGTGCCAGCCGCCTTGGGGGAGAGCTATTGGATACGCAGTATTTT. This sequence encodes CASRLGGELLDTQYF. Looking up the rest from reference TRBV25-1 and TRBJ2-3 gives the full variable domain: EADIYQTPRYLVIGTGKKITLECSQTMGHDKMYWYQQDPGMELHLIHYSYGVNSTEKGDLSSESTVSRIRTEHFPLTLESARPSHTSQYLCASRLGGELLDTQYFGPGTRLTVL.

There are many counts of this clonotype. DNA of the CDR3: TGTGCCAGCAGTTTGAGAGGAGGAGGGAAGAATGGCTACACCTTC. It is translated as CASSLRGGGKNGYTF. V is TRBV12-3 or TRBV12-4 and J is TRBJ1-2, with D unclear. The CDR3 has 15 residues. V dropped 3 bases and J dropped 6 bases, with 17 bases sitting between them.

The rearrangement joins TRBV29-1 to TRBJ2-2; D remains ambiguous. CDR3 length equals 15 residues. The V gene lost 0 bases and the J gene lost 4 bases, with 12 bases spanning the gap. Germline lookup yields CDR1 SQVTM and CDR2 ANQGSEA. The CDR3 bases are TGCAGCGTTGAAGACTTGCGTATCCGCACCGGGGAGCTGTTTTTT. As protein: CSVEDLRIRTGELFF.

This clonotype was detected many times. The chain couples TRBV11-2 to TRBJ2-4, with a weak D call TRBD2 (6 bases). The CDR3 contains 16 residues. Germline lookup yields CDR1 SGHAT and CDR2 FQNNGV. V lost 2 bases and J lost 0, with 11 bases in between. The CDR3 DNA reads as TGTGCCAGCAGCTTATACGGGAGCTTAGCCAAAAACATTCAGTACTTC. It translates to CASSLYGSLAKNIQYF.

The V and J genes are TRBV3-1 and TRBJ2-7; 8 bases match TRBD1. The CDR3 is 13 amino acids. Per the germline V gene, CDR1 is LGHDT and CDR2 is YNNKEL (reference sequence). Unmatched junction bases numbered 4, after V lost 4 bases and J lost 5 bases. The CDR3 region is CASSPDRVHEQYF. The CDR3 DNA is TGTGCCAGCAGCCCGGACAGGGTGCACGAGCAGTACTTC.

The chain is built from TRBV11-2 and TRBJ1-2, with 11 bases aligning to TRBD1. Germline V CDR1 and CDR2: SGHAT, FQNNGV. Trimming at V came to 6 bases and at J to 8 bases, leaving 8 bases not matched to a gene. The CDR3 is 14 amino acids. The CDR3 DNA reads as TGTGCCAGCAGGGATGGGACAGGGGGGAAAGGCTACACCTTC. Protein: CASRDGTGGKGYTF.

The sample holds many counts of this clonotype. The CDR3 DNA sequence: TGTGCCAGCAGTTCCCAGGACAGGAGGACTGAAGCTTTCTTT. Translated: CASSSQDRRTEAFF. V gene TRBV12-3 or TRBV12-4 combines with J gene TRBJ1-1; 7 bases match TRBD1. V shed 4 bases, J shed 5 bases, and the junction held 7 bases outside the gene matches. The length of the CDR3 is 14 residues.

The CDR3 bases are TGTGCCAGCAGCTTCGGCAGGGTCAACAATCAGCCCCAGCATTTT. This codes for CASSFGRVNNQPQHF. The chain has TRBV7-2 and TRBJ1-5; the D gene is possibly TRBD1 (5 bases). This CDR3 region has 15 residues. The V and J ends lost 3 bases and 3 bases respectively, with 12 bases between them. Germline V gives CDR1 SGHTA, CDR2 FQGNSA.

At least ten counts were recorded for this clonotype. The V call is TRBV3-1, the J call TRBJ1-1; possible D gene TRBD1, 5 bases. Trimming removed 3 bases from V and 9 bases from J, with 11 bases in between. Germline CDR1 LGHDT, CDR2 YNNKEL (reference sequence). The CDR3 contains 12 residues. DNA of the CDR3: TGTGCCAGCAGCCACGCGGGGCTCCAAGCTTTCTTT. Translating it yields CASSHAGLQAFF.

This clonotype was seen many times. The chain joins TRBV1 to TRBJ2-3; TRBD1, the table's D call, lacks a check against the DNA. TRBV1 is a pseudogene locus. The CDR3 has 15 amino acids. CDR3 sequence: CTSSQETGGTDTQYF. The DNA of the CDR3 is TGCACCAGCAGCCAAGAGACAGGGGGCACAGATACGCAGTATTTT.

This clonotype was found a few times. The V call is TRBV6-1, the J call TRBJ2-7, with D possibly being TRBD2 (5 bases). This CDR3 region has 14 residues. Germline-derived CDR1 and CDR2 are MNHNS and SASEGT. Trimming removed 6 bases at V and 6 bases at J, with 18 bases between. The CDR3, as DNA: TGTGCCAGCAGACTGTCGGGATCCAGCGGCGAGCAGTACTTC. The encoded protein is CASRLSGSSGEQYF.

The chain joins TRBV9 to TRBJ2-7; D may match TRBD1 or TRBD2 (5 bases each). V shed 1 base and J shed 4 bases, with 15 bases lying between them. This CDR3 spans 15 amino acids. Germline CDR1 and CDR2: SGDLS and YYNGEE. CDR3 DNA sequence: TGTGCCAGCAGCGTATGGGACGGGCCGGATTACGAGCAGTACTTC. Residues: CASSVWDGPDYEQYF.

This clonotype has at least ten counts. The J gene is TRBJ1-6, the V gene TRBV27; D uncertain. CDR3 length: 12 residues. Germline CDR1 reads MNHEY; CDR2 reads SMNVEV (reference sequence). The V gene lost 10 bases and the J gene lost 6 bases, with 10 bases spanning the gap. The CDR3: CATWTGNSPLHF. In nucleotides, the CDR3 is TGTGCCACCTGGACCGGTAATTCACCCCTCCACTTT.

This clonotype has a count of ten or more. This chain uses TRBV7-3 with TRBJ2-1; 9 bases align to TRBD2. Germline CDR1 SGHTA, CDR2 FQGTGA. The CDR3 is 14 amino acids. Losses at the gene ends were 5 bases for V and 9 bases for J; bases not matched to a gene: 8. CDR3 coding DNA: TGTGCCAGCAGCCCACCGGGACTAGCTACTGAGCAGTTCTTC. Its protein is CASSPPGLATEQFF.

The rearrangement uses TRBV12-3 or TRBV12-4 and TRBJ2-6; D remains ambiguous. The CDR3 is 15 residues long. The V end lost 6 bases, the J end lost 1 base, and 10 bases lay between the germline ends. CDR3 in amino acids: CASSATRSGANVLTF. CDR3 DNA sequence: TGTGCCAGCAGCGCGACGAGATCTGGGGCCAACGTCCTGACTTTC.

This clonotype appeared many times. This chain joins TRBV5-1 and TRBJ1-5; D is uncertain. This CDR3 has 13 amino acids. V shed 0 bases and J shed 5 bases, with 6 bases lying between them. Germline loops: CDR1 SGHRS, CDR2 YFSETQ. CDR3 loop: CASSLEADQPQHF. CDR3 bases: TGCGCCAGCAGCTTGGAGGCCGATCAGCCCCAGCATTTT.

The chain carries TRBV5-1 and TRBJ1-1, with TRBD1 as a possible D gene (5 bases). CDR3 length: 14 residues. V was trimmed by 5 bases and J by 1 base, leaving 12 bases between them. The germline gives CDR1 SGHRS, CDR2 YFSETQ. The CDR3 spells CASSSWDPNTEAFF. As DNA, the CDR3 is TGCGCCAGCAGTTCATGGGACCCGAACACTGAAGCTTTCTTT.

The table lists this clonotype with a few counts. The V gene is TRBV20-1, the J gene TRBJ2-1, with a weak D call TRBD1 (5 bases). This CDR3 contains 14 residues. Germline V gene lookup returns CDR1 DFQATT and CDR2 SNEGSKA (reference sequence). V lost 6 bases and J lost 6, with 18 bases in between. The CDR3 is CSARAGADFNEQFF. As DNA, the CDR3 is TGCAGTGCACGGGCTGGGGCAGATTTCAATGAGCAGTTCTTC.

The table lists this clonotype with many counts. The rearrangement uses TRBV18 and TRBJ1-1; D is perhaps TRBD1 (6 bases). The CDR3 runs to 13 residues. CDR1 KGHSH and CDR2 LQKENI come from the germline V gene. The germline V and J ends were trimmed by 8 bases and 1 base, with 11 bases remaining between them. The CDR3 protein is CASSPQGNTEAFF. The CDR3 bases are TGTGCCAGCAGCCCACAGGGGAACACTGAAGCTTTCTTT. Filled out from reference TRBV18 and TRBJ1-1, the complete variable domain reads NAGVMQNPRHLVRRRGQEARLRCSPMKGHSHVYWYRQLPEEGLKFMVYLQKENIIDESGMPKERFSAEFPKEGPSILRIQQVVRGDSAAYFCASSPQGNTEAFFGQGTRLTVV.

This clonotype was recorded many times. The chain is built from TRBV28 and TRBJ2-5, with a weak D call TRBD1 (5 bases). Germline lookup yields CDR1 MDHEN and CDR2 SYDVKM. CDR3 length equals 13 residues. V was shortened by 4 bases and J by 7 bases, with 13 bases between the two germline ends. The CDR3 reads CASSSTVVLTQYF. As DNA, the CDR3 is TGTGCCAGCAGTTCGACAGTAGTCTTGACCCAGTACTTC.

The chain is built from TRBV2 and TRBJ2-5, with 14 bases lining up with TRBD2. Germline V gene lookup returns CDR1 SNHLY and CDR2 FYNNEI. V lost 7 bases to trimming and J lost 1 base; unmatched junction nucleotides: 5. There are 16 residues in the CDR3. The CDR3 protein is CASTWTSGGSQETQYF. CDR3 coding DNA: TGTGCCAGCACGTGGACTAGCGGGGGGAGCCAAGAGACCCAGTACTTC. Full variable domain (remainder filled in from reference TRBV2 and TRBJ2-5): EPEVTQTPSHQVTQMGQEVILRCVPISNHLYFYWYRQILGQKVEFLVSFYNNEISEKSEIFDDQFSVERPDGSNFTLKIRSTKLEDSAMYFCASTWTSGGSQETQYFGPGTRLLVL.

This clonotype appeared a few times. This sequence joins TRBV20-1 and TRBJ2-3; TRBD2 agrees at 9 bases. The CDR3 has 15 amino acids. V was pared by 5 bases and J by 3 bases, with 9 bases of the junction left unmatched. The germline V gene has CDR1 DFQATT and CDR2 SNEGSKA (reference sequence). CDR3 DNA sequence: TGCAGTGCTGCATCTCGCGGGGGGGCTACAGATACGCAGTATTTT. Translated: CSAASRGGATDTQYF.

This clonotype was detected only a few times. For the CDR3, the DNA is TGCAGCGGGGGGGACAGGGGACGGCATGAGCAGTTCTTC. It is translated as CSGGDRGRHEQFF. V is TRBV29-1 and J is TRBJ2-1; 10 bases match TRBD1. This CDR3 has 13 residues. CDR1 SQVTM and CDR2 ANQGSEA come from the germline V gene. Unmatched junction bases numbered 8, after V lost 7 bases and J lost 8 bases.

This clonotype appeared a few times. CDR3 nucleotides: TGCAGCGCCGCGCTAGCGGGCCCATCAGATACGCAGTATTTT. Translated, it gives CSAALAGPSDTQYF. The J gene is TRBJ2-3, the V gene TRBV29-1; 8 nucleotides line up with TRBD2. The CDR3 sequence is 14 residues long. J gave up 4 bases and V 7 bases, and 10 bases lay outside the gene matches. Germline values: CDR1 SQVTM, CDR2 ANQGSEA.

The gene calls are TRBV20-1 and TRBJ1-1; D ambiguous. CDR3 length: 10 residues. V gave up 6 bases and J gave up 3 bases, with 5 bases separating them. Germline loops: CDR1 DFQATT, CDR2 SNEGSKA (reference sequence). Here the CDR3 DNA reads TGCAGTGCGGGCCACACTGAAGCTTTCTTT. Translation gives CSAGHTEAFF.